This passage covers 9 T cell receptor beta chains from one sample sequenced in a study of blood T cell repertoires in COVID-19. TCRdb keeps only in-frame clones here, not all; method: immunoSEQ multiplex PCR. The table has 130,000 or so clones, more than 75% seen once. Sequencing was carried out using peripheral blood. All receptors come from a man in his 60s with acute or convalescent COVID-19.

This sequence joins TRBV5-1 and TRBJ1-1; tentative D call: TRBD1 (6 bases). V lost 4 bases and J lost 6, with 19 bases in between. The germline CDR1 and CDR2 sequences are SGHRS and YFSETQ. The CDR3 covers 15 residues. CDR3 loop: CASSATAGDVAEAFF. The CDR3, as DNA: TGCGCCAGCAGCGCTACCGCAGGGGACGTCGCTGAAGCTTTCTTT.

This clone was seen once. The rearrangement links TRBV5-8 to TRBJ2-5; D gene ambiguous. CDR1 and CDR2 (germline): SGHTS, YDEGEE. Trimming cost V 4 bases and J 1 base, with 14 bases left between them. This CDR3 has 15 amino acids. CDR3: CASSPGTDLQETQYF. CDR3 DNA sequence: TGTGCCAGCAGCCCCGGAACAGACCTCCAAGAGACCCAGTACTTC.

The chain links TRBV7-3 to TRBJ2-1; 10 positions agree with TRBD2. The CDR3 has 15 amino acids. CDR1 SGHTA and CDR2 FQGTGA come from the germline V gene. After removal of 2 bases from V and 10 bases from J, the junction contained 8 bases not matched to a gene. CDR3 DNA sequence: TGTGCCAGCAGCTTAGCCCTAGCGGGAGTAGGGGAGCAGTTCTTC. It specifies CASSLALAGVGEQFF.

V usage is TRBV5-1 and J usage is TRBJ2-7; TRBD1 aligns across 11 bases. The CDR3 is 14 residues long. Germline-derived CDR1 and CDR2 are SGHRS and YFSETQ. J gave up 6 bases and V 4 bases, and 6 bases lay outside the gene matches. The CDR3 is CASSPGTGGREQYF. CDR3 DNA sequence: TGCGCCAGCAGCCCCGGGACAGGGGGGCGCGAGCAGTACTTC.

The genes are TRBV7-9 and TRBJ1-5, with no clear D. Germline CDR1 reads SEHNR; CDR2 reads FQNEAQ (reference sequence). The CDR3 covers 16 residues. Trimming removed 5 bases at V and 5 bases at J, with 19 bases between. CDR3 loop: CASSRSGSAGYQPQHF. CDR3 in DNA: TGTGCCAGCAGCCGCTCCGGTTCGGCAGGTTATCAGCCCCAGCATTTT.

The chain employs TRBV20-1 and TRBJ2-7; 8 bases fit TRBD2. Germline CDR1 DFQATT, CDR2 SNEGSKA (reference sequence). J lost 2 bases, V lost 3 bases, and 12 bases had no gene match. CDR3 length equals 16 residues. The DNA of the CDR3 is TGCAGTGCTAGTAGCGGGGAGCCGGGCCGAGCCTACGAGCAGTACTTC. It yields the protein CSASSGEPGRAYEQYF.

The chain couples TRBV4-1 to TRBJ1-5, with a tentative D call TRBD1 (5 bases). This CDR3 comprises 15 residues. CDR1 and CDR2 (germline): MGHRA, YSYEKL. V lost 0 bases and J 5 bases, leaving 11 bases between the germline ends. The CDR3 region is CASSQEVTGDQPQHF. CDR3 nucleotide sequence: TGCGCCAGCAGCCAAGAGGTTACGGGGGATCAGCCCCAGCATTTT.

This rearrangement joins TRBV10-1 to TRBJ1-1; no clear D gene. Deletions cut 0 bases from V and 2 bases from J, with 10 bases between. CDR1 WNHNN and CDR2 SYGVQD come from the germline V gene (reference sequence). The CDR3 runs to 15 residues. CDR3: CASSESAGYNTEAFF. CDR3 DNA sequence: TGCGCCAGCAGTGAGTCTGCCGGTTATAACACTGAAGCTTTCTTT.

This chain connects TRBV15 to TRBJ2-7; 7 bases align to TRBD2. Germline-derived CDR1 and CDR2 are LNHNV and YYDKDF (reference sequence). The CDR3 length is 15 residues. The V gene end was trimmed by 0 bases and the J gene end by 3 bases; junction bases not matched to a gene: 5. The CDR3: CATSRDLGGNYEQYF. CDR3 bases: TGTGCCACCAGCAGAGATCTGGGGGGGAACTACGAGCAGTACTTC.